Sequencing of this T cell receptor beta chain was carried out in a study of shared clonotypes between healthy human individuals (TCRdb year 2020). About the full investigation: Three men and two women, aged 18 to 49 years, made up the cohort. For each donor, CD4 naive and CD4 memory were each run on three plates, CD8 naive on two plates, and CD8 memory on one plate. Blood TCR repertoires of five healthy adults were deeply sequenced to estimate repertoire size and the extent of clonotype sharing between individuals. To increase sequencing depth and limit assay-specific biases, different laboratories used diverse techniques to prepare libraries and sequence TCR repertoires. Each donor's leukapheresis produced roughly between about 0.9 and 9.5 billion PBMCs.

For the CD8 naive samples, CD45RO-negative cells were positively selected for CCR7, yielding a CD45RA+CCR7+ population from which TemRA cells were excluded. The donors were healthy, HIV-negative adults with no recently reported acute infections or vaccinations. All donors were Caucasian adults living in Nashville, Tennessee, USA. Blood was collected by leukapheresis, and PBMCs were isolated by Ficoll-Histopaque density gradient centrifugation and then cryopreserved in liquid nitrogen vapor phase. Purity and quantity of every magnetically sorted T cell population were checked by analytical flow cytometry. Genomic DNA was isolated from each sorted fraction and quantified by UV absorbance on a Nanodrop 2000c. Using the deep immunoSEQ assay, multiplex PCR amplified TCR CDR3 regions from genomic DNA. Extracted genomic DNA from each cell subset was spread evenly across all wells of several immunoSEQ 96-well plates, with each plate serving as a replicate. Each replicate PCR for sorted subsets received around 210 ng genomic DNA, equal to around 32,000 T cell genomes. The purified libraries were quantified using a Qubit 3.0 fluorometer, sized with a Bioanalyzer 2100, and then quantified again using the KAPA Library Quantification kit. A separate single-read 150-cycle Illumina NextSeq 550 flow cell was used to sequence each immunoSEQ 96-well plate. The published analysis was carried out like this. Because the immunoSEQ output held only junctional sequences and lacked quality scores, the filtering could not match the filtering applied to full-length reads. Sequences were annotated with PyIR, a Python wrapper for IgBLAST v1.9, and V/J genes and CDR3 were assigned using IMGT germline references. Reads were filtered out if the reads had weak V/J assignments (E-value above 1e-6), no CDR3, stop codons, out-of-frame junctions, or ambiguous translated residues. V3J clonotypes were defined as sequences sharing the same inferred V gene, J gene, and CDR3 amino acid sequence. To compute the percentage overlap between repertoires, the number of shared unique clonotypes was divided by the size of the smaller repertoire. Repertoire richness was assessed with RTK rarefaction, the Chao1 estimator, and Recon v2.1 estimates of unobserved clonotypes. For all TCRbeta clonotypes obtained by the gDNA method from several donors, generation probabilities were computed with OLGA. What TCRdb holds here is the immuneACCESS table cut down to in-frame rearrangements. Part of the clones is not present; checked against another copy, under half of the missing clones reflect an unresolved V gene, and the others are unexplained. That table is the source of V, J and clone size, and D and trimming were worked out from the DNA. The sample profile shows around 2.1 million clones; 90% to 95% of them were found once. Of the sample, 1.5% to 2% falls within the top ten clones.

Worth noting for this clone: The antigen this receptor binds is unknown. There are no base qualities to consult, and no much larger clone falls within one base.

General conclusions and limits of the study: Even with the large sequencing depth, rarefaction of the sorted-subset datasets indicated that sequencing was incomplete. Sampling was restricted to blood, and TCR repertoires in tissue are likely to differ from TCR repertoires in blood. The small number of donors limited the genetic and exposure-history diversity represented. Estimated clonotype richness was generally larger for naive than for memory subsets. Based on pairwise subsampling, the degree of clonotype sharing among donors was expected to be affected by sequencing depth. Roughly 5.2% of naive CD4, 3.5% of naive CD8, around 2.3% of memory CD4, and approximately 0.4% of memory CD8 clonotypes were shared across several donors. Compared with non-shared clonotypes, clonotypes shared by all four sorted-subset donors had higher generation probabilities.

From cysteine to phenylalanine, the CDR3 is 16 amino acids long. The CDR3 DNA has 48 bases and is translated from base 1. For CDR1 and CDR2, the germline V gene (reference sequence) lists SEHNR and FQNEAQ. V lost 4 bases and J lost 7 bases, and the count of bases not matched to a germline gene is 6. Material: naive CD8+ T cells from PBMCs. The meaning of the sample's cell subset or site label: CD45RA+CCR7+. This TCR came from a man younger than 35 in good health. Some clones in this sample may be carry-over from other donors' samples. The chain uses TRBV7-9 and TRBJ2-1, with TRBD2 matching 14 junction bases. Here is the DNA: TGTGCCAGCAGCTCGACCGGGACTAGCGGGAGTAATGAGCAGTTCTTC. This gives the protein CASSSTGTSGSNEQFF. Full variable domain (CDR3 extended with the reference TRBV7-9 and TRBJ2-1 proteins): DTGVSQNPRHKITKRGQNVTFRCDPISEHNRLYWYRQTLGQGPEFLTYFQNEAQLEKSRLLSDRFSAERPKGSFSTLEIQRTEQGDSAMYLCASSSTGTSGSNEQFFGPGTRLTVL.